This T cell receptor (beta chain) emerged from a study of blood T cell repertoires in COVID-19. The wider study: Samples came from the United States, Italy and Spain, spanning acute and convalescent COVID-19. Sources were T cells, B-cell-depleted T cells, or PBMCs; the material itself was cDNA or gDNA.

After removal of 4 bases from V and 0 bases from J, the junction contained 5 bases not matched to a gene. The CDR3 sequence is 16 residues long. From germline, CDR1 is MNHNS and CDR2 SASEGT. Per the original methods: Quantification of nucleated cells was approximated via reference gene primer amplification. Here immunoSEQ multiplex PCR was the method, and the copy in TCRdb shows in-frame clones only, minus some. D and trimming were read from the DNA, whereas the V and J calls and clone size are those reported in that table. The sample holds 100,000 or so clones, 80% to 90% seen once. The sequence was collected from a woman older than 75 with acute or convalescent COVID-19. The gene calls are TRBV6-1 and TRBJ1-5; 8 positions agree with TRBD1. Sequenced sample: peripheral blood. CDR3 in DNA: TGTGCCAGCAGTGTGGGGGACAGGAATAGCAATCAGCCCCAGCATTTT. Translating it yields CASSVGDRNSNQPQHF.